Shown below are 11 T cell receptor beta chains from a single sample sequenced in a study of pediatric ulcerative colitis. The rectum was sampled with one to two pinch biopsies at colonoscopy. Here immunoSEQ multiplex PCR was the method, and the copy in TCRdb shows in-frame clones only, minus some. The table has around 18,000 clones, 70% to 85% seen once. The sequenced sample was gut tissue. These receptors all stem from a boy aged 10-17 years with moderate ulcerative colitis.

The chain has TRBV5-5 and TRBJ1-2; D remains unclear. The germline V gene encodes CDR1 SGHKS and CDR2 YYEKEE (reference sequence). V was pared by 0 bases and J by 1 base, with 7 bases between. The CDR3 has 14 amino acids. This CDR3 reads CASSLGQDNYGYTF. DNA for the CDR3: TGTGCCAGCAGCTTGGGGCAGGATAACTATGGCTACACCTTC.

The rearrangement uses TRBV4-1 and TRBJ2-7, with 8 nucleotides matching TRBD1. Germline V gives CDR1 MGHRA, CDR2 YSYEKL. The CDR3 has 15 amino acids. The ends lost 3 bases at V and 2 bases at J; junction bases unmatched: 6. This CDR3 is CASSQVGQAAYEQYF. For the CDR3, the DNA is TGCGCCAGCAGCCAGGTGGGACAGGCGGCCTACGAGCAGTACTTC.

V gene TRBV9 combines with J gene TRBJ1-2, with D possibly being TRBD1 (5 bases). In germline, CDR1 is SGDLS, CDR2 YYNGEE. The CDR3 is made up of 13 amino acids. V was pared by 4 bases and J by 4 bases, with 11 bases between. The CDR3 loop is CASSSQGRYGYTF. The CDR3, as DNA: TGTGCCAGCAGCTCCCAGGGTCGCTATGGCTACACCTTC.

This chain uses TRBV6-1 with TRBJ2-3, with unresolved D. Germline assignment: CDR1 MNHNS and CDR2 SASEGT. Trimming shortened V by 4 bases and J by 4 bases, and 12 bases separated the two germline ends. The CDR3 is 14 residues long. The CDR3 coding sequence is TGTGCCAGCAGTGCCCCTAGGAAGGCAGATACGCAGTATTTT. As protein: CASSAPRKADTQYF.

This clone was counted a few times. The chain is built from TRBV7-9 and TRBJ1-5, with D maybe TRBD1 (5 bases). The CDR3 is 14 residues long. Germline loops: CDR1 SEHNR, CDR2 FQNEAQ (reference sequence). With 5 bases removed from V and 3 bases from J, the gap between germline ends came to 11 bases. The CDR3 loop is CASSNRDHNQPQHF. CDR3 bases: TGTGCCAGCAGCAACCGGGACCACAATCAGCCCCAGCATTTT.

The rearrangement joins TRBV6-1 to TRBJ2-5, with TRBD2 matching 14 bases. The germline V gene encodes CDR1 MNHNS and CDR2 SASEGT. The CDR3 covers 15 residues. V shed 8 bases, J shed 5 bases, and the junction held 7 bases outside the gene matches. The CDR3 here is CASRRLAGGRETQYF. In DNA form, the CDR3 reads TGTGCCAGCCGTCGACTAGCGGGGGGGCGGGAGACCCAGTACTTC.

The chain couples TRBV7-3 to TRBJ1-1, with D uncertain. V gave up 5 bases and J gave up 7 bases, with 14 bases separating them. CDR1 SGHTA and CDR2 FQGTGA come from the germline V gene. CDR3 size: 13 residues. CDR3 amino acids: CASSLDTDLEAFF. The DNA for the CDR3 is TGTGCCAGCAGCCTTGACACTGATCTTGAAGCTTTCTTT.

The chain carries TRBV7-2 and TRBJ2-1, with no clear D. Germline V CDR1 and CDR2: SGHTA, FQGNSA. The CDR3 is made up of 15 amino acids. Trimming pared 2 bases from V and 5 bases from J, leaving 13 bases between. This chain's CDR3 is CASSLPGMVNNEQFF. In DNA, the CDR3 is TGTGCCAGCAGCTTACCTGGGATGGTTAACAATGAGCAGTTCTTC.

J is TRBJ1-1 and V is TRBV2, with D uncertain. CDR1 and CDR2 from the germline V gene are SNHLY and FYNNEI. CDR3 size: 15 residues. Trimming took 3 bases from V and 1 from J, leaving 12 bases between them. The CDR3 region has the DNA TGTGCCAGCAGTGATGGGCAAGCGGGGAACACTGAAGCTTTCTTT. The encoded protein is CASSDGQAGNTEAFF.

V is TRBV6-6 and J is TRBJ2-5; D is possibly TRBD1 (6 bases). V was shortened by 10 bases and J by 7 bases, with 16 bases between the two germline ends. CDR1 is MNHNY and CDR2 is SVGAGI in the germline V gene (reference sequence). The CDR3 contains 12 residues. In DNA, the CDR3 is TGTGCCACCTATTCAGGGGTTGGGACCCAGTACTTC. Protein sequence: CATYSGVGTQYF.

The rearrangement joins TRBV30 to TRBJ2-7; tentatively, D is TRBD1 (5 bases). The CDR3 is 12 residues long. V was clipped by 7 bases and J by 8 bases, with 18 bases between them. The germline V gene has CDR1 GTSNPN and CDR2 SVGIG (reference sequence). This CDR3 is CAYPDSLAQQYF. Here the CDR3 DNA reads TGTGCCTACCCCGACAGTCTGGCTCAGCAGTACTTC.